These 26 T cell receptor beta chains were all obtained from the same sample, sequenced in a study of T cell changes during pregnancy in multiple sclerosis. The method was immunoSEQ multiplex PCR; TCRdb's version includes in-frame clones alone and lacks a portion of them. The sample includes roughly 48,000 clones, about 88% of them seen just once. The sequencing used CD4+ T cells from peripheral blood mononuclear cells, collected in the second trimester of pregnancy. The receptors stem from a female donor with multiple sclerosis, enrolled in a pregnancy study.

The J gene is TRBJ2-7, the V gene TRBV5-1; 9 bases align to TRBD2. The junction had 7 bases not matched to a gene; V was cut back by 4 bases and J by 2 bases. Germline loops: CDR1 SGHRS, CDR2 YFSETQ. The CDR3 totals 15 residues. The CDR3 DNA reads as TGCGCCAGCAGCGAAATAGCGGGAGTACCCTACGAGCAGTACTTC. As protein: CASSEIAGVPYEQYF.

The CDR3: CASSGTGLNNVLTF. CDR3 bases: TGTGCCAGTAGTGGGACAGGGCTTAACAACGTCCTGACTTTC. The chain uses TRBV19 and TRBJ2-6, with 9 bases matching TRBD1. CDR1 and CDR2 (germline): LNHDA, SQIVND (reference sequence). V lost 5 bases and J lost 9; bases outside the gene matches: 5. There are 14 residues in the CDR3.

V and J are TRBV19 and TRBJ2-7, with 11 bases that match TRBD2. Trimming removed 5 bases from V and 0 bases from J; junction bases left unmatched: 9. Germline loops: CDR1 LNHDA, CDR2 SQIVND (reference sequence). The CDR3 is 17 amino acids. The CDR3 protein is CASSARGLADFSYEQYF. In DNA form, the CDR3 reads TGTGCCAGTAGTGCCCGGGGACTAGCGGATTTCTCCTACGAGCAGTACTTC. Together with reference TRBV19 and TRBJ2-7, the CDR3 gives the full variable domain: DGGITQSPKYLFRKEGQNVTLSCEQNLNHDAMYWYRQDPGQGLRLIYYSQIVNDFQKGDIAEGYSVSREKKESFPLTVTSAQKNPTAFYLCASSARGLADFSYEQYFGPGTRLTVT.

The chain links TRBV29-1 to TRBJ2-7; 7 bases align to TRBD1. The length of the CDR3 is 13 residues. Germline V gene sequence: CDR1 SQVTM, CDR2 ANQGSEA. V lost 7 bases to trimming and J lost 0 bases; unmatched junction nucleotides: 6. The CDR3 bases are TGCAGCGCCATCTGGGACAGCTCCTACGAGCAGTACTTC. Its protein is CSAIWDSSYEQYF.

The chain has TRBV5-1 and TRBJ2-5; 7 nucleotides match TRBD2. CDR1 is SGHRS, CDR2 YFSETQ, per germline. The length of the CDR3 is 13 residues. V lost 3 bases and J lost 5; bases outside the gene matches: 4. Here the CDR3 reads CASSSRAGETQYF. CDR3 bases: TGCGCCAGCAGCTCCAGAGCGGGGGAGACCCAGTACTTC.

Here the CDR3 DNA reads TGTGCCAGCAGTGAAACCGGTGTTCAGCCCCAGCATTTT. The encoded protein is CASSETGVQPQHF. The rearrangement links TRBV6-1 to TRBJ1-5, with D unclear. CDR3 length: 13 residues. Trimming removed 2 bases at V and 6 bases at J, with 8 bases between. Germline CDR1 and CDR2: MNHNS and SASEGT.

The chain employs TRBV30 and TRBJ1-1, with 12 bases matching TRBD1. The CDR3 runs 15 residues. The V gene end was trimmed by 1 base and the J gene end by 5 bases; junction bases not matched to a gene: 5. Germline loops: CDR1 GTSNPN, CDR2 SVGIG (reference sequence). CDR3 sequence: CAWSGGTGGGTEAFF. DNA for the CDR3: TGTGCCTGGAGTGGGGGGACAGGGGGCGGGACTGAAGCTTTCTTT. Supplemented by reference TRBV30 and TRBJ1-1, the full variable domain reads SQTIHQWPATLVQPVGSPLSLECTVEGTSNPNLYWYRQAAGRGLQLLFYSVGIGQISSEVPQNLSASRPQDRQFILSSKKLLLSDSGFYLCAWSGGTGGGTEAFFGQGTRLTVV.

To note about this clone: An end of the junction differs from the germline gene, which may be a read error. The chain employs TRBV18 and TRBJ2-5; 7 positions match TRBD1. Germline V lookup: CDR1 KGHSH, CDR2 LQKENI. This CDR3 region has 15 residues. CDR3 sequence (DNA): TGTGCCAGCTCCCCACCTGGACAGGTTAAAGAGACCCAGTACTTC. Encoded protein: CASSPPGQVKETQYF.

The chain has TRBV27 and TRBJ2-7; TRBD2 agrees at 12 bases. Trimming took 5 bases from V and 3 from J; bases not matched to a gene: 17. CDR3 length equals 19 residues. Germline V CDR1 and CDR2: MNHEY, SMNVEV (reference sequence). The CDR3 loop reads CASSPKTSGSSLGGYEQYF. DNA of the CDR3: TGTGCCAGCAGTCCCAAGACTAGCGGGAGCTCTTTGGGAGGCTACGAGCAGTACTTC.

The chain recombines TRBV5-5 with TRBJ2-3, with 7 bases fitting TRBD1. V gave up 8 bases and J gave up 3 bases; unmatched junction bases: 9. This CDR3 is 14 amino acids long. In germline, CDR1 is SGHKS, CDR2 YYEKEE (reference sequence). The CDR3: CASTGQVSTDTQYF. The CDR3 nucleotides read TGTGCCAGTACAGGACAGGTCTCTACAGATACGCAGTATTTT.

The gene calls are TRBV18 and TRBJ2-7; 8 bases are a match to TRBD2. V dropped 2 bases and J dropped 4; count of bases not matched to a gene: 1. The CDR3 totals 13 residues. The germline CDR1 and CDR2 sequences are KGHSH and LQKENI. As DNA, the CDR3 is TGTGCCAGCTCACCAAGCGGGAGTTACGAGCAGTACTTC. This gives the protein CASSPSGSYEQYF.

V usage is TRBV19 and J usage is TRBJ1-3; possible D gene TRBD1, 5 bases. The germline CDR1 and CDR2 sequences are LNHDA and SQIVND (reference sequence). The CDR3 consists of 13 residues. V was cut by 6 bases and J by 0 bases, with 6 bases left in between. The CDR3 DNA reads as TGTGCCAGTAGGGACACCTCTGGAAACACCATATATTTT. Protein: CASRDTSGNTIYF.

The chain recombines TRBV19 with TRBJ2-7, with D possibly being TRBD2 (5 bases). This CDR3 comprises 16 residues. Germline CDR1 is LNHDA and CDR2 is SQIVND (reference sequence). V lost 5 bases and J lost 5, with 22 bases in between. The CDR3 protein is CASSHRLVAWSNEQYF. The CDR3 region has the DNA TGTGCCAGTAGTCACCGTTTGGTAGCGTGGTCCAACGAGCAGTACTTC.

The chain has TRBV28 and TRBJ1-2; TRBD1 matches at 10 bases. Germline assignment: CDR1 MDHEN and CDR2 SYDVKM. The CDR3 spans 15 residues. Trimming removed 5 bases from V and 5 bases from J; junction bases left unmatched: 8. CDR3 amino acids: CASSTDRGPRYGYTF. The CDR3 coding sequence is TGTGCCAGCAGTACCGACAGGGGGCCTCGATATGGCTACACCTTC.

The chain has TRBV5-1 and TRBJ2-1; 10 positions match TRBD2. The trim removed 2 bases at V and 4 bases at J, leaving 3 bases unmatched. Per the germline V gene, CDR1 is SGHRS and CDR2 is YFSETQ. This CDR3 spans 15 amino acids. CDR3 loop: CASSLGTSAYNEQFF. The CDR3 bases are TGCGCCAGCAGCTTAGGGACTAGCGCTTACAATGAGCAGTTCTTC.

CDR3 sequence: CASTRRDREGEQFF. In nucleotides, the CDR3 is TGTGCCAGTACCCGTCGGGACAGGGAGGGTGAGCAGTTCTTC. J is TRBJ2-1 and V is TRBV19; 9 bases are a match to TRBD1. Trimming at V came to 7 bases and at J to 9 bases, leaving 10 bases not matched to a gene. Germline V gives CDR1 LNHDA, CDR2 SQIVND (reference sequence). This CDR3 is built from 14 residues.

This clone was found once. The rearrangement links TRBV29-1 to TRBJ2-7; TRBD2 matches at 8 bases. CDR1 SQVTM and CDR2 ANQGSEA come from the germline V gene. The V gene end was trimmed by 1 base and the J gene end by 7 bases; junction bases not matched to a gene: 6. The CDR3 has 13 residues. DNA of the CDR3: TGCAGCGTTGAAGCGGGAGGGCCTGGGGAGCAGTACTTC. Translating gives CSVEAGGPGEQYF.

This clone appeared a single time. This rearrangement joins TRBV10-1 to TRBJ2-3, with D maybe TRBD1 (5 bases). V shed 0 bases and J shed 5 bases, with 15 bases lying between them. From germline, CDR1 is WNHNN and CDR2 SYGVQD (reference sequence). The CDR3 totals 16 residues. The CDR3 sequence: CASSESGLPWGDTQYF. The CDR3 DNA follows: TGCGCCAGCAGTGAGTCGGGGCTACCTTGGGGAGATACGCAGTATTTT.

This sequence joins TRBV25-1 and TRBJ2-6, with TRBD1 matching 7 bases. The CDR3 consists of 14 residues. The germline V gene has CDR1 MGHDK and CDR2 SYGVNS. V lost 10 bases, J lost 1 base, and 4 bases stayed unmatched. The CDR3 DNA reads TGTGCCACCAGGGGACAGTCTGGGGCCAACGTCCTGACTTTC. Its protein product is CATRGQSGANVLTF.

J is TRBJ2-7 and V is TRBV5-1, with TRBD1 as a possible D gene (6 bases). The CDR3 has 14 residues. Trimming removed 1 base from V and 1 base from J, with 9 bases in between. Germline CDR1 and CDR2: SGHRS and YFSETQ. CDR3 sequence (DNA): TGCGCCAGCAGCTTGTCTGGGACATCCTACGAGCAGTACTTC. It is translated as CASSLSGTSYEQYF.

This clone was observed once. The V gene is TRBV2, the J gene TRBJ1-1, with D tentatively TRBD1 (5 bases). Trimming left V 7 bases short and J 3 bases short, with 15 bases between. CDR1 is SNHLY, CDR2 FYNNEI, per germline. The length of the CDR3 is 14 residues. The CDR3 DNA sequence: TGTGCCAGCATCTTTGGCTCGGGGGACACTGAAGCTTTCTTT. Residues: CASIFGSGDTEAFF. The entire variable domain, with the rest obtained from reference TRBV2 and TRBJ1-1, is as follows: EPEVTQTPSHQVTQMGQEVILRCVPISNHLYFYWYRQILGQKVEFLVSFYNNEISEKSEIFDDQFSVERPDGSNFTLKIRSTKLEDSAMYFCASIFGSGDTEAFFGQGTRLTVV.

J is TRBJ1-2 and V is TRBV21-1; the table's D call TRBD1 went unverified against the DNA. TRBV21-1 is flagged as a pseudogene. The CDR3 is 14 amino acids. CDR3 region: CASSKEGHNYGYTF. The CDR3, as DNA: TGTGCCAGCAGCAAAGAGGGACATAACTATGGCTACACCTTC.

The chain employs TRBV19 and TRBJ1-2; D is undetermined. The CDR3 consists of 14 residues. Trimming stripped 2 bases from V and 5 bases from J, with 12 bases between. CDR1 and CDR2 (germline): LNHDA, SQIVND (reference sequence). The CDR3 sequence is CASSILGRMYGYTF. The CDR3 DNA reads TGTGCCAGTAGTATATTGGGCAGAATGTATGGCTACACCTTC.

V gene TRBV5-4 combines with J gene TRBJ1-1; the match to TRBD1 covers 10 bases. The CDR3 sequence is 14 residues long. The J segment lost 5 bases and the V segment lost 3 bases, leaving 4 bases of the junction unmatched. The V gene's germline CDR1 is SGHNT and CDR2 YYREEE (reference sequence). CDR3 in amino acids: CASSSGQGVTEAFF. The CDR3, as DNA: TGTGCCAGCAGCTCAGGACAGGGGGTTACTGAAGCTTTCTTT. The whole variable domain, remainder taken from reference TRBV5-4 and TRBJ1-1, is ETGVTQSPTHLIKTRGQQVTLRCSSQSGHNTVSWYQQALGQGPQFIFQYYREEENGRGNFPPRFSGLQFPNYSSELNVNALELDDSALYLCASSSGQGVTEAFFGQGTRLTVV.

The chain employs TRBV28 and TRBJ2-4; 9 bases are shared with TRBD1. The CDR3 sequence is 16 residues long. Trimming at V came to 6 bases and at J to 0 bases, leaving 6 bases not matched to a gene. Germline assignment: CDR1 MDHEN and CDR2 SYDVKM. CDR3 sequence: CASRTGGGLAKNIQYF. CDR3 sequence (DNA): TGTGCCAGCAGGACAGGGGGGGGACTAGCCAAAAACATTCAGTACTTC. Together with reference TRBV28 and TRBJ2-4, the CDR3 gives the full variable domain: DVKVTQSSRYLVKRTGEKVFLECVQDMDHENMFWYRQDPGLGLRLIYFSYDVKMKEKGDIPEGYSVSREKKERFSLILESASTNQTSMYLCASRTGGGLAKNIQYFGAGTRLSVL.

This chain uses TRBV6-6 with TRBJ2-7, with 10 bases matching TRBD1. CDR3 length: 15 residues. Germline CDR1 and CDR2: MNHNY and SVGAGI (reference sequence). J gave up 2 bases and V 6 bases, and 7 bases lay outside the gene matches. CDR3 sequence reads: CASRLGQGETYEQYF. CDR3 coding DNA: TGTGCCAGCAGACTCGGACAGGGGGAGACCTACGAGCAGTACTTC.